The T cell receptor beta chain under discussion was sequenced for a study of cytomegalovirus exposure and HLA in healthy donors. The PCR contained 60 Vbeta and 13 Jbeta primers. Sequencing was performed with immunoSEQ multiplex PCR; in TCRdb, only in-frame clones are kept and a portion is missing. The sample records hundreds of thousands of clones, almost 80% being singletons. Germline CDR1 and CDR2: SGDLS and YYNGEE. The CDR3 runs 16 residues. The V gene lost 3 bases and the J gene lost 4 bases, with 16 bases spanning the gap. The TCR was taken from a male donor in good health and CMV-seronegative. Specimen: PBMCs. The J gene is TRBJ2-2, the V gene TRBV9; D possibly corresponds to TRBD2 (5 bases). The CDR3 is CASSGIIIGSTGELFF. CDR3 DNA sequence: TGTGCCAGCAGCGGAATTATCATAGGGAGCACCGGGGAGCTGTTTTTT.